This passage covers 27 T cell receptor beta chains from one sample sequenced in a study of T cell changes during pregnancy in multiple sclerosis. TCRdb keeps only in-frame clones here, not all; method: immunoSEQ multiplex PCR. This sample has around 110,000 clones, with under 95% found just once. The material was peripheral blood, obtained before pregnancy. The origin of the receptors is a female donor with multiple sclerosis, enrolled in a pregnancy study.

This rearrangement joins TRBV14 to TRBJ2-1; 13 bases map to TRBD2. The CDR3 sequence is 14 residues long. Germline assignment: CDR1 SGHDN and CDR2 FVKESK. J lost 10 bases, V lost 3 bases, and 3 bases had no gene match. The CDR3 is CASSQGLAGNEQFF. Written as DNA, the CDR3 is TGTGCCAGCAGCCAGGGACTAGCGGGAAACGAGCAGTTCTTC.

This chain uses TRBV15 with TRBJ2-7, with unresolved D. Trimming shortened V by 0 bases and J by 4 bases, and 7 bases separated the two germline ends. The germline CDR1 and CDR2 sequences are LNHNV and YYDKDF (reference sequence). The length of the CDR3 is 13 residues. The CDR3 DNA follows: TGTGCCACCAGCAGAGATGGGCTATACGAGCAGTACTTC. Translating gives CATSRDGLYEQYF. Variable domain in full (rest from reference TRBV15 and TRBJ2-7): DAMVIQNPRYQVTQFGKPVTLSCSQTLNHNVMYWYQQKSSQAPKLLFHYYDKDFNNEADTPDNFQSRRPNTSFCFLDIRSPGLGDTAMYLCATSRDGLYEQYFGPGTRLTVT.

The chain uses TRBV11-3 and TRBJ2-5; possible D gene TRBD1, 5 bases. Germline loops: CDR1 SGHNT, CDR2 YENEEA. V lost 4 bases to trimming and J lost 7 bases, with 10 bases between them. CDR3 length equals 12 residues. CDR3 nucleotide sequence: TGTGCCAGCAGCTCGATTACAGGGACCCAGTACTTC. Its translation is CASSSITGTQYF. The full variable domain, its missing parts supplied by reference TRBV11-3 and TRBJ2-5, is EAGVVQSPRYKIIEKKQPVAFWCNPISGHNTLYWYLQNLGQGPELLIRYENEEAVDDSQLPKDRFSAERLKGVDSTLKIQPAELGDSAVYLCASSSITGTQYFGPGTRLLVL.

In its sample, this clone was seen once. The CDR3 coding sequence is TGTGCCAGTGGACAGGGATTCACCTACGAGCAGTACTTC. Residues: CASGQGFTYEQYF. The chain combines TRBV19 with TRBJ2-7; 8 bases match TRBD1. CDR1 and CDR2 from the germline V gene are LNHDA and SQIVND (reference sequence). V dropped 8 bases and J dropped 2; count of bases not matched to a gene: 5. The CDR3 covers 13 residues.

The CDR3 sequence is CAISRRAVTGELFF. The CDR3 nucleotides read TGTGCCATCAGCCGGAGGGCTGTGACCGGGGAGCTGTTTTTT. The chain is built from TRBV10-3 and TRBJ2-2; tentatively, D is TRBD2 (6 bases). The V and J ends lost 6 bases and 5 bases respectively, with 13 bases between them. Germline CDR1 and CDR2: ENHRY and SYGVKD. The CDR3 length is 14 residues.

This CDR3 reads CASRQGNTIYF. CDR3 in DNA: TGCGCCAGCAGACAGGGGAACACCATATATTTT. The J gene is TRBJ1-3, the V gene TRBV10-2; 7 bases are a match to TRBD1. With V trimmed by 6 bases and J by 7 bases, 0 bases remained unmatched. The CDR3 has 11 amino acids. Germline CDR1 reads WSHSY; CDR2 reads SAAADI.

This clone has at least ten counts. This chain connects TRBV5-4 to TRBJ2-7; 9 bases agree with TRBD2. CDR1 and CDR2 from the germline V gene are SGHNT and YYREEE (reference sequence). The CDR3 has 15 amino acids. Germline trimming cut 3 bases from V and 3 bases from J; bases unmatched to any gene: 7. The CDR3 sequence: CASSWLAGGNYEQYF. The CDR3 DNA sequence: TGTGCCAGCAGCTGGCTGGCGGGGGGGAACTACGAGCAGTACTTC.

The chain joins TRBV19 to TRBJ1-2; 8 bases align to TRBD1. The CDR3 covers 12 residues. V shed 9 bases, J shed 4 bases, and the junction held 4 bases outside the gene matches. CDR1 is LNHDA and CDR2 is SQIVND in the germline V gene (reference sequence). The CDR3 sequence: CASGQGFYGYTF. Here the CDR3 DNA reads TGTGCCAGCGGACAGGGTTTCTATGGCTACACCTTC.

This chain uses TRBV7-2 with TRBJ2-3; D gene unclear. Germline assignment: CDR1 SGHTA and CDR2 FQGNSA. The CDR3 is made up of 14 amino acids. V was trimmed by 2 bases and J by 0 bases, leaving 6 bases between them. CDR3 nucleotides: TGTGCCAGCAGCTTAATGCGGAGCACAGATACGCAGTATTTT. Amino acids: CASSLMRSTDTQYF.

About this clone: Other nucleotide sequences from this sample produce the same CDR3. The chain has TRBV18 and TRBJ2-7, with 9 bases that match TRBD1. Germline assignment: CDR1 KGHSH and CDR2 LQKENI. The CDR3 has 15 amino acids. With V trimmed by 1 base and J by 4 bases, 5 bases remained unmatched. The CDR3 DNA follows: TGTGCCAGCTCACCACAGAGGGGACAGGGATACGAGCAGTACTTC. Its translation: CASSPQRGQGYEQYF.

The chain employs TRBV2 and TRBJ1-5; D is uncertain. From germline, CDR1 is SNHLY and CDR2 FYNNEI. This CDR3 comprises 15 residues. Trimming took 6 bases from V and 6 from J, leaving 18 bases between them. The CDR3 DNA reads as TGTGCCAGCAGCCCACGCGTGGGTCCAGGTCAGCCCCAGCATTTT. It codes for CASSPRVGPGQPQHF.

The chain joins TRBV5-1 to TRBJ2-5; 9 bases agree with TRBD1. The CDR3 loop spans 17 amino acids. CDR1 and CDR2 (germline): SGHRS, YFSETQ. Unmatched junction bases numbered 14, after V lost 1 base and J lost 7 bases. The CDR3 spells CASSLSRDRDPTGTQYF. CDR3 DNA sequence: TGCGCCAGCAGCTTGTCCCGGGACAGGGACCCTACTGGGACCCAGTACTTC.

The V gene is TRBV10-2, the J gene TRBJ2-5; D unclear. The germline V gene has CDR1 WSHSY and CDR2 SAAADI. Trimming cost V 6 bases and J 5 bases, with 13 bases left between them. The CDR3 has 13 residues. The CDR3 sequence: CASSRKNGETQYF. In DNA, the CDR3 is TGCGCCAGCAGCCGGAAAAACGGGGAGACCCAGTACTTC.

J is TRBJ2-1 and V is TRBV30; 13 nucleotides match TRBD2. The CDR3 covers 15 residues. The germline V gene has CDR1 GTSNPN and CDR2 SVGIG (reference sequence). The V gene end was trimmed by 2 bases and the J gene end by 10 bases; junction bases not matched to a gene: 8. Here the CDR3 DNA reads TGTGCCTGGAGTCGTACTAGCGGGGGGGCAAAGGAGCAGTTCTTC. Translating gives CAWSRTSGGAKEQFF.

In this sample, this clone turned up once. The rearrangement links TRBV19 to TRBJ1-2; unclear D gene. V was pared by 9 bases and J by 4 bases, with 15 bases between. Germline loops: CDR1 LNHDA, CDR2 SQIVND (reference sequence). The CDR3 extends over 13 amino acids. CDR3 sequence: CASGSTGSYGYTF. CDR3 bases: TGTGCCAGCGGAAGCACCGGGTCCTATGGCTACACCTTC.

The chain carries TRBV6-6 and TRBJ2-1; possible D gene TRBD1, 6 bases. CDR1 MNHNY and CDR2 SVGAGI come from the germline V gene (reference sequence). Trimming stripped 0 bases from V and 4 bases from J, with 13 bases between. The CDR3 has 16 amino acids. CDR3 sequence reads: CASSYSGAPTYNEQFF. Written as DNA, the CDR3 is TGTGCCAGCAGTTACTCGGGGGCCCCGACTTACAATGAGCAGTTCTTC.

This rearrangement joins TRBV5-8 to TRBJ2-7; D is uncertain. This CDR3 has 11 amino acids. Germline CDR1 reads SGHTS; CDR2 reads YDEGEE. Deletions cut 2 bases from V and 6 bases from J, with 6 bases between. CDR3 amino acids: CASSFPSEQYF. As DNA, the CDR3 is TGTGCCAGCAGCTTCCCTTCCGAGCAGTACTTC.

The rearrangement links TRBV7-8 to TRBJ1-6, with TRBD1 as a possible D gene (6 bases). The CDR3 sequence is 17 residues long. Germline loops: CDR1 SGHVS, CDR2 FQNEAQ. Trimming stripped 1 base from V and 11 bases from J, with 21 bases between. CDR3 sequence: CASSLGGGGLILAPLHF. Here the CDR3 DNA reads TGTGCCAGCAGCTTAGGTGGGGGCGGGCTGATTTTGGCACCCCTCCACTTT.

The chain combines TRBV30 with TRBJ2-5; D possibly corresponds to TRBD2 (6 bases). V lost 4 bases and J lost 4, with 10 bases in between. The CDR3 loop spans 12 amino acids. Germline V gene sequence: CDR1 GTSNPN, CDR2 SVGIG (reference sequence). This chain's CDR3 is CAWTHGGETQYF. The CDR3 coding sequence is TGTGCCTGGACCCACGGGGGAGAGACCCAGTACTTC.

The rearrangement uses TRBV29-1 and TRBJ1-1, with a weak D call TRBD1 (5 bases). The CDR3 contains 14 residues. The V gene's germline CDR1 is SQVTM and CDR2 ANQGSEA. Trimming pared 4 bases from V and 4 bases from J, leaving 16 bases between. The CDR3 is CSVVRGFGVTEAFF. As DNA, the CDR3 is TGCAGCGTTGTGCGGGGCTTCGGGGTCACTGAAGCTTTCTTT.

This clone came up a few times. The J gene is TRBJ1-1, the V gene TRBV20-1; D ambiguous. Between the trimmed V and J ends, which lost 0 bases and 7 bases, there was a span of 6 bases. The CDR3 consists of 11 residues. CDR1 and CDR2 (germline): DFQATT, SNEGSKA (reference sequence). This CDR3 reads CSARDSLEAFF. The CDR3 DNA follows: TGCAGTGCTAGAGACAGTCTTGAAGCTTTCTTT.

This clone appeared a single time. J is TRBJ2-7 and V is TRBV27; weak D call: TRBD2 (6 bases). CDR1 and CDR2 (germline): MNHEY, SMNVEV (reference sequence). The germline V and J ends were trimmed by 7 bases and 2 bases, with 15 bases remaining between them. The CDR3 consists of 14 residues. The chain's CDR3 is CASTGGSLPYEQYF. The CDR3 nucleotides are TGTGCCAGCACTGGGGGGTCTCTTCCCTACGAGCAGTACTTC.

The genes are TRBV7-8 and TRBJ2-5; no definite D call. The CDR3 has 13 amino acids. The V and J ends lost 5 bases and 3 bases respectively, with 10 bases between them. The germline V gene encodes CDR1 SGHVS and CDR2 FQNEAQ. The CDR3 reads CASSPPVEETQYF. The DNA for the CDR3 is TGTGCCAGCAGCCCACCTGTAGAAGAGACCCAGTACTTC.

CDR3 in amino acids: CASSWGGGAYEAFF. The CDR3 DNA follows: TGTGCCAGCAGCTGGGGTGGGGGGGCTTACGAAGCTTTCTTT. The chain joins TRBV5-5 to TRBJ1-1, with D possibly matching TRBD1 (6 bases). The CDR3 loop spans 14 amino acids. Trimming cost V 3 bases and J 8 bases, with 17 bases left between them. Germline loops: CDR1 SGHKS, CDR2 YYEKEE (reference sequence).

This clone has more than one count but fewer than ten. The chain uses TRBV5-1 and TRBJ1-2, with 12 nucleotides matching TRBD1. V lost 4 bases to trimming and J lost 6 bases; unmatched junction nucleotides: 16. Germline-derived CDR1 and CDR2 are SGHRS and YFSETQ. This CDR3 is 18 amino acids long. This CDR3 is CASSRDRGRVFDIDGYTF. CDR3 nucleotides: TGCGCCAGCAGCCGGGACAGGGGGCGCGTATTCGACATAGATGGCTACACCTTC. Full variable domain (outside the CDR3, taken from reference TRBV5-1 and TRBJ1-2): KAGVTQTPRYLIKTRGQQVTLSCSPISGHRSVSWYQQTPGQGLQFLFEYFSETQRNKGNFPGRFSGRQFSNSRSEMNVSTLELGDSALYLCASSRDRGRVFDIDGYTFGSGTRLTVV.

V is TRBV30 and J is TRBJ2-2; D may be TRBD1 (7 bases). The germline V and J ends were trimmed by 0 bases and 2 bases, with 13 bases remaining between them. The CDR3 length is 16 residues. The germline CDR1 and CDR2 sequences are GTSNPN and SVGIG (reference sequence). The CDR3 DNA sequence: TGTGCCTGGAGTGTTGGAGGGACAGCAAACACCGGGGAGCTGTTTTTT. Translating gives CAWSVGGTANTGELFF.

The J gene is TRBJ2-5, the V gene TRBV30; D unclear. Trimming removed 4 bases at V and 1 base at J, with 7 bases between. The CDR3 is made up of 12 amino acids. Germline V lookup: CDR1 GTSNPN, CDR2 SVGIG (reference sequence). CDR3 bases: TGTGCCTGGACTGGCTCCCAAGAGACCCAGTACTTC. Protein sequence: CAWTGSQETQYF.